The 9 T cell receptor beta chains below all came from one sample that was sequenced in a study of T-cell memory formation after mild COVID-19. One entry per CDR3 protein results from TCRdb running MiXCR on the 5' RACE reads. The sample yields fewer than 250,000 distinct CDR3 sequences, 27% seen once. The sample comprised PBMCs or a T cell subset sorted from them (not recorded which). The receptors were gathered from an adult woman who had mild COVID-19 (a few samples of this study predate the infection). Cell type and time point are not known.

J is TRBJ2-5 and V is TRBV7-2, with TRBD2 as a possible D gene (5 bases). Germline-derived CDR1 and CDR2 are SGHTA and FQGNSA. V was shortened by 2 bases and J by 6 bases, with 7 bases between the two germline ends. This CDR3 is 12 amino acids long. In DNA form, the CDR3 reads TGTGCCAGCAGCTTAAGAGGGCAGACCCAGTACTTC. Protein: CASSLRGQTQYF.

The gene calls are TRBV20-1 and TRBJ1-4; no clear D gene. The CDR3 has 15 residues. Germline values: CDR1 DFQATT, CDR2 SNEGSKA (reference sequence). Trimming shortened V by 0 bases and J by 8 bases, and 16 bases separated the two germline ends. The DNA for the CDR3 is TGCAGTGCTAGAGATGAAGGTCGAGGAGGCGAAAAACTGTTTTTT. Translation: CSARDEGRGGEKLFF.

This clonotype has only a few counts. CDR3 nucleotide sequence: TGTGCCAGCAGTCCACCAGGGGGCTGGCACAATGAGCAGTTCTTC. Translation: CASSPPGGWHNEQFF. The chain is built from TRBV6-2 or TRBV6-3 and TRBJ2-1; 8 bases map to TRBD1. The CDR3 has 15 amino acids. V shed 5 bases and J 5 bases; nucleotides not matched to a gene: 8. CDR1 and CDR2 from the germline V gene are MNHEY and SVGEGT.

This clonotype was seen a handful of times. J is TRBJ2-1 and V is TRBV6-5; no firm D call. CDR3 length: 13 residues. Trimming left V 5 bases short and J 5 bases short, with 10 bases between. Looked up from germline, CDR1 is MNHEY and CDR2 is SVGAGI. The CDR3 nucleotides read TGTGCCAGCAGTAACGGTGGAGACAATGAGCAGTTCTTC. Translated: CASSNGGDNEQFF.

The rearrangement links TRBV2 to TRBJ2-1, with D possibly called TRBD1 or TRBD2 (5 bases each). Germline CDR1 is SNHLY and CDR2 is FYNNEI. The V gene lost 10 bases and the J gene lost 5 bases, with 15 bases spanning the gap. The CDR3 contains 13 residues. CDR3 DNA: TGTGCCACCGTGACGGGGCCGAACAATGAGCAGTTCTTC. It specifies CATVTGPNNEQFF.

The genes are TRBV7-2 and TRBJ2-1; 11 bases map to TRBD2. V shed 0 bases, J shed 9 bases, and the junction held 13 bases outside the gene matches. This CDR3 is 18 amino acids long. Germline lookup yields CDR1 SGHTA and CDR2 FQGNSA. This chain's CDR3 is CASSLAPPGLAGVSEQFF. The CDR3 DNA sequence: TGTGCCAGCAGCTTAGCTCCACCTGGACTAGCGGGTGTTAGTGAGCAGTTCTTC.

V gene TRBV19 combines with J gene TRBJ2-5; 9 positions match TRBD1. After removal of 5 bases from V and 0 bases from J, the junction contained 4 bases not matched to a gene. Germline lookup yields CDR1 LNHDA and CDR2 SQIVND (reference sequence). This CDR3 has 15 amino acids. CDR3 region: CASSRRDRDQETQYF. CDR3 coding DNA: TGTGCCAGTAGTCGCCGGGACAGGGACCAAGAGACCCAGTACTTC.

This clonotype was recorded a few times. The rearrangement uses TRBV15 and TRBJ2-3, with 10 bases that match TRBD2. The germline gives CDR1 LNHNV, CDR2 YYDKDF (reference sequence). Losses at the gene ends were 2 bases for V and 2 bases for J; bases not matched to a gene: 4. There are 16 residues in the CDR3. The CDR3 DNA reads TGTGCCACCAGCAGACAACTAGCGGGGACCACAGATACGCAGTATTTT. It codes for CATSRQLAGTTDTQYF.

This chain uses TRBV5-5 with TRBJ1-1; no reliable D call. Trimming stripped 4 bases from V and 6 bases from J, with 19 bases between. Germline CDR1 SGHKS, CDR2 YYEKEE (reference sequence). The CDR3 contains 15 residues. The CDR3 nucleotides read TGTGCCAGCAGCCCAACCCCATTCAAAATGGCTGAAGCTTTCTTT. Translation: CASSPTPFKMAEAFF.